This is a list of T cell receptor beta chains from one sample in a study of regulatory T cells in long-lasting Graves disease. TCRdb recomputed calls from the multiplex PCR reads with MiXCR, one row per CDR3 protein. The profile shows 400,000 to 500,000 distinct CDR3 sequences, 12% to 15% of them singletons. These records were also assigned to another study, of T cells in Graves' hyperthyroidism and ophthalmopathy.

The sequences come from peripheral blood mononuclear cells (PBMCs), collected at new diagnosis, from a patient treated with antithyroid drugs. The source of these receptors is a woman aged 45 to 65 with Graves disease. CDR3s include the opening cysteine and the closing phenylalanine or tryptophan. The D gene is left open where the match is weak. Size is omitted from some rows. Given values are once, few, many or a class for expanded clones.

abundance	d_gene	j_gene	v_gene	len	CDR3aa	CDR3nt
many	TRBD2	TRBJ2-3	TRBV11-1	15	CASSPGTSGEDTQYF	TGTGCCAGCAGCCCTGGGACTAGCGGGGAAGATACGCAGTATTTT
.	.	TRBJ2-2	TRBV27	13	CASTLDVPGELFF	TGTGCCAGCACCCTCGATGTACCCGGGGAGCTGTTTTTT
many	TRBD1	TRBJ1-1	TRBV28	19	CASSKGQGWVRILNTEAFF	TGTGCCAGCAGCAAAGGACAGGGGTGGGTACGAATATTGAACACTGAAGCTTTCTTT
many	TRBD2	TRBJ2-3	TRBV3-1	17	CASSQAASGNTGDTQYF	TGTGCCAGCAGCCAAGCAGCTAGCGGAAACACTGGGGATACGCAGTATTTT
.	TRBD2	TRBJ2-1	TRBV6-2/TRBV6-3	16	CASSSRLAGAYNEQFF	TGTGCCAGCAGTTCCCGACTAGCGGGGGCCTACAATGAGCAGTTCTTC
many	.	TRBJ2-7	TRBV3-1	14	CASSRGLSDYEQYF	TGTGCCAGCAGCCGGGGACTTTCAGACTACGAGCAGTACTTC
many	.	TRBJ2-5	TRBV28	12	CASSYYQETQYF	TGTGCCAGCAGCTATTATCAAGAGACCCAGTACTTC
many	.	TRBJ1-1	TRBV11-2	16	CASRRNRDIGNTEAFF	TGTGCCAGCAGAAGAAACCGGGACATCGGGAACACTGAAGCTTTCTTT
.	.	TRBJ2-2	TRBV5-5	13	CASSLWDTGELFF	TGTGCCAGCAGCTTATGGGATACCGGGGAGCTGTTTTTT
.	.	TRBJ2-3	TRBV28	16	CASSLTQGGGADTQYF	TGTGCCAGCAGTTTAACGCAGGGGGGGGGGGCAGATACGCAGTATTTT
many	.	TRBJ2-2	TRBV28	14	CASSLIGKRGELFF	TGTGCCAGCAGTTTAATCGGCAAGCGAGGGGAGCTGTTTTTT
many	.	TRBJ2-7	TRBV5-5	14	CASSLYLGTYEQYF	TGTGCCAGCAGCTTGTATCTGGGAACCTACGAGCAGTACTTC
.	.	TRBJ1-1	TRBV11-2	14	CASSRAGPPKGAFF	TGTGCCAGCAGCCGAGCAGGACCCCCGAAGGGAGCTTTCTTT
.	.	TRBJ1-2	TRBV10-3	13	CAISDQPSYGYTF	TGTGCCATCAGTGATCAGCCGTCCTATGGCTACACCTTC
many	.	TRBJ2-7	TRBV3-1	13	CASSQLDTYEQYF	TGTGCCAGCAGCCAATTGGACACCTACGAGCAGTACTTC
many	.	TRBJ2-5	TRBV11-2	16	CASSLDRRGNQETQYF	TGTGCCAGCAGCTTAGATCGGAGGGGGAATCAAGAGACCCAGTACTTC
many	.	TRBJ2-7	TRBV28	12	CASSLSSAGQYF	TGTGCCAGCAGTTTATCTTCGGCGGGGCAGTACTTC
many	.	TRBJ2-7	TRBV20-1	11	CSAQPNYEQYF	TGCAGTGCTCAGCCGAACTACGAGCAGTACTTC
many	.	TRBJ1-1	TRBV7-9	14	CASSLQQTNTEAFF	TGTGCCAGCAGCTTGCAACAGACGAACACTGAAGCTTTCTTT
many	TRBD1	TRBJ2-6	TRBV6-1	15	CASRRQGAGANVLTF	TGTGCCAGCAGGCGACAGGGGGCTGGGGCCAACGTCCTGACTTTC
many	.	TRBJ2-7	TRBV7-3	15	CASSLTAGSTYEQYF	TGTGCCAGCAGCTTAACGGCAGGGAGCACCTACGAGCAGTACTTC
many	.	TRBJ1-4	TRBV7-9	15	CASSLEGNMVEKLFF	TGTGCCAGCAGCTTAGAGGGGAATATGGTAGAAAAACTGTTTTTT
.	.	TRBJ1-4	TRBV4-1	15	CASSQELVPREKLFF	TGCGCCAGCAGCCAAGAGCTAGTACCCAGGGAAAAACTGTTTTTT
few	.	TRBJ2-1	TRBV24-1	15	CATSDLQRSYNEQFF	TGTGCTACCAGTGATTTGCAGCGTTCCTACAATGAGCAGTTCTTC
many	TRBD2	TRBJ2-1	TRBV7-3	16	CASIPGMGGGRDEQFF	TGTGCCAGCATCCCCGGAATGGGCGGCGGGAGAGATGAGCAGTTCTTC